This T cell receptor beta chain was sequenced in a study of shared clonotypes between healthy human individuals. Background on the study: There were three CD4 naive, three CD4 memory, two CD8 naive and one CD8 memory plates per donor.

V dropped 0 bases and J dropped 8 bases, with 10 bases sitting between them. This CDR3 is 13 amino acids long. CDR1 is LGHNA and CDR2 is YSLEER in the germline V gene. In the authors' methods: Junction-only immunoSEQ sequences carried no quality scores, so filtering differed. Profiled with immunoSEQ multiplex PCR; TCRdb holds only in-frame clones, not every one. The D gene and trimming were derived from the DNA, and the V and J assignments and clone size from that table. The repertoire holds some 2,000,000 clones, with more than 90% as singletons. Memory CD4+ cells were the fraction left after CD45RA+ naive selection.

V gene TRBV4-3 combines with J gene TRBJ1-1, with D perhaps TRBD1 (5 bases). The specimen sequenced was naive CD4+ T cells sorted from blood. The subset is: CD45RA+ positively selected. This TCR came from a man between 18 and 29 years old in good health. The CDR3 DNA follows: TGCGCCAGCAGCCAAGAGTCGGCAGGGGAAGCTTTCTTT. Protein product: CASSQESAGEAFF.